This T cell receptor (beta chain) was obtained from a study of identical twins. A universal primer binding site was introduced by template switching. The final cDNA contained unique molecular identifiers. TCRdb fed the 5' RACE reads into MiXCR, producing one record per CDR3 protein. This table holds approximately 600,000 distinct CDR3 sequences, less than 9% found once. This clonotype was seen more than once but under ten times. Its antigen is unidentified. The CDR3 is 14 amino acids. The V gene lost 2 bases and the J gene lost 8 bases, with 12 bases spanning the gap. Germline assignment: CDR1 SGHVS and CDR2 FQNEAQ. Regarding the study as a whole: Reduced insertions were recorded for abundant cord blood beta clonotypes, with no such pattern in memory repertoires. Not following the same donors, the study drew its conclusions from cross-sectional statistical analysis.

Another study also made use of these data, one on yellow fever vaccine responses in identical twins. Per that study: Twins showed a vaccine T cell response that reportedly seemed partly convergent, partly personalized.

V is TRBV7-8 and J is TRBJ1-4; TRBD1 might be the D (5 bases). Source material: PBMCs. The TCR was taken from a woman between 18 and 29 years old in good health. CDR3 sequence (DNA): TGTGCCAGCAGCTTACAGGGACTTCCCGAAAAACTGTTTTTT. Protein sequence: CASSLQGLPEKLFF. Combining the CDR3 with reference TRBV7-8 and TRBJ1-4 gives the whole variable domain GAGVSQSPRYKVAKRGQDVALRCDPISGHVSLFWYQQALGQGPEFLTYFQNEAQLDKSGLPSDRFFAERPEGSVSTLKIQRTQQEDSAVYLCASSLQGLPEKLFFGSGTQLSVL.